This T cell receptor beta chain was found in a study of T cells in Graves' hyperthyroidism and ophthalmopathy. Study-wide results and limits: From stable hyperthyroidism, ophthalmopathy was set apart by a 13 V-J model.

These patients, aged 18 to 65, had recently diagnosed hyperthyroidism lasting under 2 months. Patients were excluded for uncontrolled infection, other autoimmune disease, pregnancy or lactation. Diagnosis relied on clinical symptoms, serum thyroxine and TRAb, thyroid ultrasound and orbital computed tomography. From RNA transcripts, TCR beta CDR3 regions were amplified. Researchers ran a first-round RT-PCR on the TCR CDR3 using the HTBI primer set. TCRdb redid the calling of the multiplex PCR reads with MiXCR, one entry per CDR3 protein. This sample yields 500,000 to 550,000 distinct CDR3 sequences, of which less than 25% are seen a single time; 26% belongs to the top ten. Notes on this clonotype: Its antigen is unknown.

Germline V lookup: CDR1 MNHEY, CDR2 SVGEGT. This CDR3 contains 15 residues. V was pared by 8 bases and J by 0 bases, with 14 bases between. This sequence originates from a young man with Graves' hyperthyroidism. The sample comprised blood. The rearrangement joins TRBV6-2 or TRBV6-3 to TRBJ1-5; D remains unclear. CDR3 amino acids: CASVNVVDSNQPQHF. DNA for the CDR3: TGTGCCAGCGTTAACGTAGTCGATAGCAATCAGCCCCAGCATTTT.